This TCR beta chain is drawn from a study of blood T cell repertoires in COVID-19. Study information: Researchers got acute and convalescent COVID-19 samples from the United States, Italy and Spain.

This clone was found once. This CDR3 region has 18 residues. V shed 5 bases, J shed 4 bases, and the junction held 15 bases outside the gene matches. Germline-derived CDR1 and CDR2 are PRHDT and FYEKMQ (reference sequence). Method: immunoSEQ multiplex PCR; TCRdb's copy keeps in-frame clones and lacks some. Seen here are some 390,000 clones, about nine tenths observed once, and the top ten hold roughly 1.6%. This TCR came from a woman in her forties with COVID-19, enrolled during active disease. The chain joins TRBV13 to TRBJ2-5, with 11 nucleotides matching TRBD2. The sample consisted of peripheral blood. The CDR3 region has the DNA TGTGCCAGCAGCCTACGAGCCCTACTAGCGGGAGTTGTAGAGACCCAGTACTTC. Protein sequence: CASSLRALLAGVVETQYF.